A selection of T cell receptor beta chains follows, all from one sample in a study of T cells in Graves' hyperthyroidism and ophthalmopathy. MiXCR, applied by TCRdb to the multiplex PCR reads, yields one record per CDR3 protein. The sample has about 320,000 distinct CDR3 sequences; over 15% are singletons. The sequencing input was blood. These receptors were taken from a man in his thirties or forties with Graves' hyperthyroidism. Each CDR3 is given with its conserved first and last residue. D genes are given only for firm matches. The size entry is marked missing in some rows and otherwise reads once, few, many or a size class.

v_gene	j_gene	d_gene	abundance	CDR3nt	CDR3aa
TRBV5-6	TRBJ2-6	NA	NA	TGTGCCAGCAGCTTAAAAATTCTCCTAGGGGCCAACGTCCTGACTTTC	CASSLKILLGANVLTF
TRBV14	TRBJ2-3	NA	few	TGTGCCAGCAGCCGGGACGACGGGGACTATACGCAGTATTTT	CASSRDDGDYTQYF
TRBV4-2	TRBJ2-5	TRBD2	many	TGTGCCAGCAGCCAAGAGCTAGCGGGAGGGCGAAACCAAGAGACCCAGTACTTC	CASSQELAGGRNQETQYF
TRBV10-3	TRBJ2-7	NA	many	TGTGCCACCCGGACGGACTCCTACGAGCAGTACTTC	CATRTDSYEQYF
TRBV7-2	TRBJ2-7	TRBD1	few	TGTGCCAGCAGCTCGGACAGGGGAGCCTACGAGCAGTACTTC	CASSSDRGAYEQYF
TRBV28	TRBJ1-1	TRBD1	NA	TGTGCCAGCAATACCGGGACAGGGGAAGCTGAAGCTTTCTTT	CASNTGTGEAEAFF
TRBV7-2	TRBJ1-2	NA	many	TGTGCCAGCAGCTTAGGGGCCAGTTACTATGGCTACACCTTC	CASSLGASYYGYTF
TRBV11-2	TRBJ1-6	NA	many	TGTGCCAGCAGCCTAATACTAGGTGGCTCACCCCTCCACTTT	CASSLILGGSPLHF
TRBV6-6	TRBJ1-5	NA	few	TGTGCCAGCAGTTACTCCGACGGGGGGGGCAATCAGCCCCAGCATTTT	CASSYSDGGGNQPQHF
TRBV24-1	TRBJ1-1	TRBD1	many	TGTGCCACCAGCCAGGGACAGGGGGACACTGAAGCTTTCTTT	CATSQGQGDTEAFF
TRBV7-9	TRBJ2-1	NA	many	TGTGCCAGCAGCTCGGGGTTCGGGAGCGGCTACAATGAGCAGTTCTTC	CASSSGFGSGYNEQFF
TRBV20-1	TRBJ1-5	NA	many	TGCAGTGCTGGTCGGGACACCAATCAGCCCCAGCATTTT	CSAGRDTNQPQHF
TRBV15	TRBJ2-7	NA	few	TGTGCCACCAGCAGCACAGGGGAGCAGTACTTC	CATSSTGEQYF
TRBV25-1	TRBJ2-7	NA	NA	TGTGCCAGCAGTGACCTTCCACAAGGAGAGCAGTACTTC	CASSDLPQGEQYF
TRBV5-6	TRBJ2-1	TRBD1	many	TGTGCCAGCAGCTTGGGACAGGGGGTGAGCAATGAGCAGTTCTTC	CASSLGQGVSNEQFF
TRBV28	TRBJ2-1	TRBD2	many	TGTGCCAGCAGTTCCCCCCAGCGGGGCTCCTACAATGAGCAGTTCTTC	CASSSPQRGSYNEQFF
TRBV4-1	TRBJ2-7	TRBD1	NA	TGCGCCAGCAGCCTCTCCAGACAGGGGGCGCATCACGGGCAGTACTTC	CASSLSRQGAHHGQYF
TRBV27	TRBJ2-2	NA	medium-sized	TGTGCCAGCAGTTTATCACCCGACAGCGCCGGGGAGCTGTTTTTT	CASSLSPDSAGELFF
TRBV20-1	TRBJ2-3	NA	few	TGCAGTGCTAGAGATCGGCTCCGGGGTACGCAGTATTTT	CSARDRLRGTQYF
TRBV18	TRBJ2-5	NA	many	TGTGCCAGCTCACCACAGGAGGAGACCCAGTACTTC	CASSPQEETQYF
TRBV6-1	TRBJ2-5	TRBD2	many	TGTGCCAGCAGTTCCCCCGGGGGACCCCCAAGCGGGAGGCGGGGAGAGACCCAGTACTTC	CASSSPGGPPSGRRGETQYF
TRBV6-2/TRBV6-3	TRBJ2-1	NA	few	TGTGCCAGCAGTTATAGTGATGAGCAGTTCTTC	CASSYSDEQFF
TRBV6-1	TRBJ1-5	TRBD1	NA	TGTGCCAGCAGTAACCGGGACAGGGCAAATCAGCCCCAGCATTTT	CASSNRDRANQPQHF
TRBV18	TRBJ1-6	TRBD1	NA	TGTGTCAGCCAAAGACAGGGGGACTATAATTCACCCCTCCACTTT	CVSQRQGDYNSPLHF
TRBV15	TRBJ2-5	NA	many	TGTGCCACCAGCGTCTGGGGGACCCAGTACTTC	CATSVWGTQYF
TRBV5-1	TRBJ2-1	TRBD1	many	TGCGCCAGCAGCTTTGACAGGGGAGCCTACAATGAGCAGTTCTTC	CASSFDRGAYNEQFF
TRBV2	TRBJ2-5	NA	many	TGTGCCAGCAGTGCCCCGACCTCTGGATGGGAGACCCAGTACTTC	CASSAPTSGWETQYF
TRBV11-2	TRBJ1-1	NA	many	TGTGCCAGCAGCCGAATCGGTACTGAAGCTTTCTTT	CASSRIGTEAFF
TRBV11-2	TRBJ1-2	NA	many	TGTGCCAGCAGCTTCGGTTCTAACTATGGCTACACCTTC	CASSFGSNYGYTF
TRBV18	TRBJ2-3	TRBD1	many	TGTGCCAGCTCACCGGGACCAGGGGGAACAGATACGCAGTATTTT	CASSPGPGGTDTQYF
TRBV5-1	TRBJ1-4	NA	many	TGCGCCAGCAGCTTGCCGGGCGGTGAAAAACTGTTTTTT	CASSLPGGEKLFF
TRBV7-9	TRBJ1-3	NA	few	TGTGCCAGCAGCTTAAATCACAGATTCTCTGGAAACACCATATATTTT	CASSLNHRFSGNTIYF
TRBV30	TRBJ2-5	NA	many	TGTGCCTGGAGTGTTTCCGGGACACCATGGGAGACCCAGTACTTC	CAWSVSGTPWETQYF
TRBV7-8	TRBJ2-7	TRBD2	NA	TGTGCCAGCAGGTTTCGGACTAGCGGAACCTACGAGCAGTACTTC	CASRFRTSGTYEQYF
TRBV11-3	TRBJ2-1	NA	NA	TGTGCCAGCAGCTTAGAGGCTAGCGTGTCCTACAATGAGCAGTTCTTC	CASSLEASVSYNEQFF
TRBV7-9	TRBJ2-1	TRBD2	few	TGTGCCAGCAGCTTAGGAGCGGGACTCCAGTTCTTC	CASSLGAGLQFF
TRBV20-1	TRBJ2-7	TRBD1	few	TGCAGTGCTGAAAACAGGGGGCAGTTTGAGCAGTACTTC	CSAENRGQFEQYF
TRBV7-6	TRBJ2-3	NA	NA	TGTGCCAGCAGCTCCCAGACTTATAGCACAGATACGCAGTATTTT	CASSSQTYSTDTQYF
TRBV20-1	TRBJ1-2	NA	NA	TGCAGTGCGGGATTGGATGGCTACACCTTC	CSAGLDGYTF
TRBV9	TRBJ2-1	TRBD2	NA	TGTGCCAGCAGCGTAGAGGGAGGGGATGAGCAGTTCTTC	CASSVEGGDEQFF
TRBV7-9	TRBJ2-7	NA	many	TGTGCCAGCAGTTCCGGGACCGCGCCCTACGAGCAGTACTTC	CASSSGTAPYEQYF